Each of the 31 T cell receptor beta chains below was sequenced from the same sample in a study of OX40 agonist ivuxolimab in advanced cancers. The protocol was immunoSEQ multiplex PCR, while the TCRdb copy is restricted to in-frame clones and leaves out a portion. The repertoire holds about 58,000 clones, with roughly nine tenths as singletons. The sample consisted of CD4+ or CD8+ T cells sorted from blood, taken in a trial of the OX40 agonist ivuxolimab. Receptors were obtained from an adult with an advanced solid tumor such as melanoma, head and neck, liver or kidney cancer.

The rearrangement links TRBV7-3 to TRBJ2-7; no firm D call. Trimming left V 6 bases short and J 2 bases short, with 20 bases between. The CDR3 runs 16 residues. Germline CDR1 SGHTA, CDR2 FQGTGA. The CDR3 bases are TGTGCCAGCAGTCTACCCTCGGACCGCTACGCCTACGAGCAGTACTTC. Translating gives CASSLPSDRYAYEQYF.

This chain connects TRBV7-9 to TRBJ2-2; TRBD1 agrees at 8 bases. Germline CDR1 and CDR2: SEHNR and FQNEAQ (reference sequence). The CDR3 is made up of 15 amino acids. V dropped 5 bases and J dropped 4; count of bases not matched to a gene: 6. CDR3 protein: CASSLRQGTTGELFF. The CDR3, as DNA: TGTGCCAGCAGCCTCCGACAGGGGACCACCGGGGAGCTGTTTTTT.

The gene calls are TRBV5-6 and TRBJ2-7; 7 bases are shared with TRBD1. CDR1 SGHDT and CDR2 YYEEEE come from the germline V gene. The J segment lost 3 bases and the V segment lost 3 bases, leaving 6 bases of the junction unmatched. The CDR3 has 14 amino acids. The CDR3 DNA sequence: TGTGCCAGCAGCTACAGGGGCCTGCTCTACGAGCAGTACTTC. Translation gives CASSYRGLLYEQYF.

The J gene is TRBJ2-4, the V gene TRBV11-2; possibly TRBD2 for D (7 bases). The CDR3 has 15 residues. Trimming shortened V by 5 bases and J by 7 bases, and 18 bases separated the two germline ends. Looked up from germline, CDR1 is SGHAT and CDR2 is FQNNGV. CDR3: CASSRRGLSVNIQYF. The CDR3 region has the DNA TGTGCCAGCAGCCGCAGGGGACTATCCGTTAACATTCAGTACTTC.

The chain links TRBV19 to TRBJ1-4; TRBD1 matches 11 bases. The CDR3 extends over 15 amino acids. Germline loops: CDR1 LNHDA, CDR2 SQIVND (reference sequence). Trimming at V came to 6 bases and at J to 2 bases, leaving 2 bases not matched to a gene. Written as DNA, the CDR3 is TGTGCCAGTAGGGACAGGGGGCTCACTAATGAAAAACTGTTTTTT. This encodes CASRDRGLTNEKLFF.

The V gene is TRBV30, the J gene TRBJ1-2, with a possible D match to TRBD1 (5 bases). Trimming pared 4 bases from V and 3 bases from J, leaving 9 bases between. Per the germline V gene, CDR1 is GTSNPN and CDR2 is SVGIG (reference sequence). This CDR3 is built from 12 residues. CDR3: CAWTGYHYGYTF. The CDR3 DNA sequence: TGTGCCTGGACAGGGTATCACTATGGCTACACCTTC.

The chain employs TRBV30 and TRBJ1-6, with 8 bases aligning to TRBD1. The CDR3 contains 15 residues. Trimming at V came to 4 bases and at J to 10 bases, leaving 12 bases not matched to a gene. Looked up from germline, CDR1 is GTSNPN and CDR2 is SVGIG (reference sequence). CDR3 amino acids: CAWTPGPTGASPLHF. In nucleotides, the CDR3 is TGTGCCTGGACTCCCGGACCGACAGGGGCGTCACCCCTCCACTTT.

On this clone itself: A junction boundary mismatches the germline segment, possibly from a read error. The genes are TRBV7-6 and TRBJ2-3, with 12 bases fitting TRBD2. This CDR3 is built from 15 residues. CDR1 SGHVS and CDR2 FNYEAQ come from the germline V gene. CDR3 in amino acids: CASSLAGGSPDTQYF. CDR3 DNA sequence: TGTGCCAGCAGCCTAGCGGGAGGGAGCCCAGATACGCAGTATTTT.

The rearrangement links TRBV5-1 to TRBJ2-1, with D possibly being TRBD1 (5 bases). The germline CDR1 and CDR2 sequences are SGHRS and YFSETQ. V was clipped by 4 bases and J by 9 bases, with 14 bases between them. CDR3 length: 13 residues. This chain's CDR3 is CASSVMGQSEQFF. In nucleotides, the CDR3 is TGCGCCAGCAGCGTGATGGGGCAGAGTGAGCAGTTCTTC.

This chain uses TRBV9 with TRBJ1-5; TRBD1 matches at 10 bases. Germline V gives CDR1 SGDLS, CDR2 YYNGEE. The CDR3 is 16 residues long. V lost 3 bases to trimming and J lost 6 bases; unmatched junction nucleotides: 9. CDR3 protein: CASSAQSRTGGQPQHF. In DNA, the CDR3 is TGTGCCAGCAGCGCGCAGAGTCGGACAGGGGGTCAGCCCCAGCATTTT.

This clone was seen a few times. The chain uses TRBV9 and TRBJ1-3; 8 bases map to TRBD1. The CDR3 is 15 residues long. Germline CDR1 is SGDLS and CDR2 is YYNGEE. Trimming took 4 bases from V and 3 from J; bases not matched to a gene: 6. The CDR3 here is CASSYGQGSGNTIYF. The DNA of the CDR3 is TGTGCCAGCAGCTACGGACAGGGTAGTGGAAACACCATATATTTT.

The chain couples TRBV7-2 to TRBJ2-7; TRBD2 matches at 12 bases. The CDR3 is made up of 15 amino acids. Germline loops: CDR1 SGHTA, CDR2 FQGNSA. Trimming at V came to 4 bases and at J to 2 bases, leaving 3 bases not matched to a gene. The CDR3 loop is CASSSSSGRAYEQYF. The CDR3 DNA is TGTGCCAGCAGCTCCTCTAGCGGGAGGGCCTACGAGCAGTACTTC.

V and J are TRBV6-5 and TRBJ1-2, with 9 bases matching TRBD1. The CDR3 extends over 11 amino acids. V trimming: 10 bases; J trimming: 8 bases; junction bases outside the gene matches: 5. Germline lookup yields CDR1 MNHEY and CDR2 SVGAGI. The CDR3 DNA reads as TGTGCCACACAGGGGGCTCAGGGCTACACCTTC. Amino acids: CATQGAQGYTF.

The CDR3 DNA reads as TGTGCCAGTAGTAAAGCCCTAGCCAAAAACATTCAGTACTTC. It specifies CASSKALAKNIQYF. This rearrangement joins TRBV19 to TRBJ2-4, with no clear D. V lost 4 bases and J 0 bases, leaving 7 bases between the germline ends. Germline CDR1 reads LNHDA; CDR2 reads SQIVND (reference sequence). The CDR3 sequence is 14 residues long.

This clone has only a few counts. The V gene is TRBV5-4, the J gene TRBJ2-7, with D hard to call. There are 13 residues in the CDR3. V was pared by 3 bases and J by 5 bases, with 12 bases between. CDR1 and CDR2 (germline): SGHNT, YYREEE (reference sequence). CDR3 region: CASSSQWEDEQYF. The DNA of the CDR3 is TGTGCCAGCAGCTCACAATGGGAAGACGAGCAGTACTTC.

In this sample, this clone turned up once. This sequence joins TRBV28 and TRBJ1-2; D uncertain. This CDR3 contains 11 residues. V lost 6 bases to trimming and J lost 7 bases, with 9 bases between them. Per the germline V gene, CDR1 is MDHEN and CDR2 is SYDVKM. The CDR3 DNA sequence: TGTGCCAGCAGGCGTGGGTCTGGCTACACCTTC. Protein sequence: CASRRGSGYTF.

V gene TRBV29-1 combines with J gene TRBJ1-1; the match to TRBD1 covers 7 bases. CDR1 and CDR2 from the germline V gene are SQVTM and ANQGSEA. V dropped 7 bases and J dropped 0; count of bases not matched to a gene: 5. This CDR3 has 13 amino acids. CDR3 sequence (DNA): TGCAGCGCCAAGGGACAGATGAACACTGAAGCTTTCTTT. Amino acid sequence: CSAKGQMNTEAFF.

The CDR3 is CSVRQLYEQYF. The CDR3 coding sequence is TGCAGCGTTAGACAGCTCTACGAGCAGTACTTC. The rearrangement links TRBV29-1 to TRBJ2-7; D possibly corresponds to TRBD1 (5 bases). Trimming left V 5 bases short and J 3 bases short, with 8 bases between. The CDR3 totals 11 residues. Germline V gene data show CDR1 as SQVTM and CDR2 as ANQGSEA.

Only one count was recorded for this clone. The J gene is TRBJ2-5, the V gene TRBV20-1, with D hard to call. This CDR3 has 11 residues. Trimming stripped 7 bases from V and 2 bases from J, with 8 bases between. CDR1 and CDR2 (germline): DFQATT, SNEGSKA (reference sequence). The CDR3 sequence: CSVAEQETQYF. The CDR3 DNA reads as TGCAGTGTGGCAGAGCAAGAGACCCAGTACTTC.

This sequence joins TRBV29-1 and TRBJ2-2, with D possibly TRBD2 on 5 matching bases. The CDR3 extends over 14 amino acids. V was shortened by 5 bases and J by 3 bases, with 13 bases between the two germline ends. Germline V lookup: CDR1 SQVTM, CDR2 ANQGSEA. CDR3: CSVQSAAHTGELFF. The CDR3 nucleotides read TGCAGCGTTCAGTCAGCGGCCCACACCGGGGAGCTGTTTTTT.

The chain recombines TRBV6-5 with TRBJ2-7, with D unclear. Trimming removed 2 bases from V and 9 bases from J, with 8 bases in between. Germline V gives CDR1 MNHEY, CDR2 SVGAGI. The CDR3 contains 11 residues. The CDR3 nucleotides are TGTGCCAGCAGTTACGGTAGTGGGCAGTACTTC. It specifies CASSYGSGQYF.

This chain's CDR3 is CASSSRDRQTGETQYF. CDR3 in DNA: TGTGCCAGTAGTAGTCGGGACAGGCAAACAGGGGAGACCCAGTACTTC. The V and J genes are TRBV19 and TRBJ2-5; 8 positions match TRBD1. The CDR3 consists of 16 residues. V trimming: 4 bases; J trimming: 5 bases; junction bases outside the gene matches: 12. In germline, CDR1 is LNHDA, CDR2 SQIVND (reference sequence).

The chain links TRBV11-3 to TRBJ1-6; D may be TRBD1 (5 bases). Trimming cost V 5 bases and J 8 bases, with 7 bases left between them. This CDR3 contains 12 residues. CDR1 is SGHNT, CDR2 YENEEA, per germline. The CDR3 here is CASSIGDSPLHF. The CDR3 DNA reads TGTGCCAGCAGCATAGGGGATTCACCCCTCCACTTT.

The chain is built from TRBV6-6 and TRBJ2-3; D might be TRBD2 (6 bases). This CDR3 spans 13 amino acids. CDR1 and CDR2 from the germline V gene are MNHNY and SVGAGI (reference sequence). V lost 6 bases and J lost 4, with 11 bases in between. CDR3 protein: CASRRLEADTQYF. CDR3 nucleotide sequence: TGTGCCAGCAGGAGACTAGAGGCAGATACGCAGTATTTT.

The genes are TRBV19 and TRBJ1-5; 8 bases are a match to TRBD1. The V gene's germline CDR1 is LNHDA and CDR2 SQIVND (reference sequence). The CDR3 covers 15 residues. The V gene end was trimmed by 6 bases and the J gene end by 2 bases; junction bases not matched to a gene: 6. The CDR3 DNA reads TGTGCCAGTAGAACGGACAGGGAGGGCAATCAGCCCCAGCATTTT. This translates into CASRTDREGNQPQHF.

This chain joins TRBV7-2 and TRBJ1-1; D is perhaps TRBD1 (5 bases). The CDR3 sequence is 13 residues long. The germline CDR1 and CDR2 sequences are SGHTA and FQGNSA. V lost 6 bases and J 1 base, leaving 9 bases between the germline ends. CDR3 sequence reads: CASSRQGNTEAFF. The CDR3 bases are TGTGCCAGCAGTCGGCAGGGGAACACTGAAGCTTTCTTT.

This chain links TRBV28 with TRBJ2-5; D ambiguous. In germline, CDR1 is MDHEN, CDR2 SYDVKM. This CDR3 is 12 amino acids long. V was pared by 6 bases and J by 3 bases, with 8 bases between. The CDR3: CASSPRKETQYF. DNA of the CDR3: TGTGCCAGCAGCCCAAGGAAAGAGACCCAGTACTTC. Full variable domain (outside the CDR3, taken from reference TRBV28 and TRBJ2-5): DVKVTQSSRYLVKRTGEKVFLECVQDMDHENMFWYRQDPGLGLRLIYFSYDVKMKEKGDIPEGYSVSREKKERFSLILESASTNQTSMYLCASSPRKETQYFGPGTRLLVL.

This sequence joins TRBV2 and TRBJ2-1, with 9 bases aligning to TRBD2. The V gene's germline CDR1 is SNHLY and CDR2 FYNNEI. The CDR3 runs 15 residues. The V segment lost 1 base and the J segment 9 bases; nucleotides outside the gene matches: 7. The CDR3 coding sequence is TGTGCCAGCAGTGAAGGCCCTAGCGGGAAAAGTGAGCAGTTCTTC. Its translation: CASSEGPSGKSEQFF.

On this clone: Other DNA sequences of this sample code for an identical CDR3. The J gene is TRBJ2-3, the V gene TRBV7-3; D is unresolved. The CDR3 is made up of 15 amino acids. Trimming cost V 0 bases and J 2 bases, with 9 bases left between them. Germline assignment: CDR1 SGHTA and CDR2 FQGTGA. The CDR3 nucleotides are TGTGCCAGCAGCTTAACGACGAGCAACACAGATACGCAGTATTTT. Protein product: CASSLTTSNTDTQYF.

In DNA, the CDR3 is TGTGCCTGGAGGGTTTCAGGGGATGGTGGCTACACCTTC. Translating it yields CAWRVSGDGGYTF. V usage is TRBV30 and J usage is TRBJ1-2; possible D gene TRBD1, 6 bases. Looked up from germline, CDR1 is GTSNPN and CDR2 is SVGIG (reference sequence). The CDR3 is 13 amino acids. Trimming removed 3 bases from V and 7 bases from J, with 15 bases in between.

This clone was recorded only once. The chain employs TRBV7-2 and TRBJ2-5; D is possibly TRBD1 or TRBD2 (5 bases each). This CDR3 is 13 amino acids long. V was trimmed by 5 bases and J by 2 bases, leaving 9 bases between them. The germline V gene encodes CDR1 SGHTA and CDR2 FQGNSA. The CDR3 sequence is CASSGTRQETQYF. In nucleotides, the CDR3 is TGTGCCAGCAGCGGGACGCGACAAGAGACCCAGTACTTC.